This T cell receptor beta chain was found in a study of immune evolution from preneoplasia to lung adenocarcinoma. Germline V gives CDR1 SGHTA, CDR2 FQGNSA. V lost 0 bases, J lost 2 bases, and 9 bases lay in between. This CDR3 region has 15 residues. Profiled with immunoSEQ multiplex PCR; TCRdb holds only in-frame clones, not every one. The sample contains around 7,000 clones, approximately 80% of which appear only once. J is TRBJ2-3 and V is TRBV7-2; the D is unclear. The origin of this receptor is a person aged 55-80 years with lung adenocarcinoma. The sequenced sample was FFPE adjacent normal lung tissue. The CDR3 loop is CASSLALTVTDTQYF. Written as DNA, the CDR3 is TGTGCCAGCAGCTTAGCCTTAACGGTCACAGATACGCAGTATTTT.